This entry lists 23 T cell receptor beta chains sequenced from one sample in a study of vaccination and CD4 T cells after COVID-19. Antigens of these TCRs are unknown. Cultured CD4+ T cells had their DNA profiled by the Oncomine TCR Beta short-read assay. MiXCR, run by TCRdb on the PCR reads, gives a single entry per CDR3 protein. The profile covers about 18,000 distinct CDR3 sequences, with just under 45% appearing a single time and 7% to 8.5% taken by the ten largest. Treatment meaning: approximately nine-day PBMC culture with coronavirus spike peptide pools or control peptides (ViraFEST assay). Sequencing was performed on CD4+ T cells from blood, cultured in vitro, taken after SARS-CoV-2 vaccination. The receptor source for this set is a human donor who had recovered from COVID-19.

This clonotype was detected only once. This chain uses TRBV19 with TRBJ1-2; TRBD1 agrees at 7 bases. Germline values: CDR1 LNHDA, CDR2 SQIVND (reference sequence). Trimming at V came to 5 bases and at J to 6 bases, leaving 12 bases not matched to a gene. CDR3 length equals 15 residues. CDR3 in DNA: TGTGCCAGTAGTTCCTCGGGAACCAGGGGGGATGGCTACACCTTC. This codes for CASSSSGTRGDGYTF.

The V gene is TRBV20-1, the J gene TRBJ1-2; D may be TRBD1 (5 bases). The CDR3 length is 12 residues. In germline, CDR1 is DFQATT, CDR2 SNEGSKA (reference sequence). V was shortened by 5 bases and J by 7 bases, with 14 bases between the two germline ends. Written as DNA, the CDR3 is TGCAGTGCTCCAGGGTCCTATTTTGGCTACACCTTC. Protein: CSAPGSYFGYTF.

Written as DNA, the CDR3 is TGTGCCAGCAGTTCGGCGCGACTGTTCCAAGAGACCCAGTACTTC. This translates into CASSSARLFQETQYF. This chain connects TRBV27 to TRBJ2-5; no clear D. Trimming stripped 4 bases from V and 1 base from J, with 13 bases between. Looked up from germline, CDR1 is MNHEY and CDR2 is SMNVEV (reference sequence). This CDR3 spans 15 amino acids.

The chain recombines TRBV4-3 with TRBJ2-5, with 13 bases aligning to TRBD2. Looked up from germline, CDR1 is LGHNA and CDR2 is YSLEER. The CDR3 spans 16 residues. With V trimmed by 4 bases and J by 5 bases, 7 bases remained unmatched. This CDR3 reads CASSRGLAGATETQYF. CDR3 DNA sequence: TGCGCCAGCAGCCGAGGACTAGCGGGGGCGACGGAGACCCAGTACTTC.

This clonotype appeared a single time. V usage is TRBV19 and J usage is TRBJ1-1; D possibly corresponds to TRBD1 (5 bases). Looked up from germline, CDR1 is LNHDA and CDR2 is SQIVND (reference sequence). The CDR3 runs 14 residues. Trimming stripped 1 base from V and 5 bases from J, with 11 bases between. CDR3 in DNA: TGTGCCAGTAGTATAGTGGGGGGGAATACTGAAGCTTTCTTT. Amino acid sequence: CASSIVGGNTEAFF.

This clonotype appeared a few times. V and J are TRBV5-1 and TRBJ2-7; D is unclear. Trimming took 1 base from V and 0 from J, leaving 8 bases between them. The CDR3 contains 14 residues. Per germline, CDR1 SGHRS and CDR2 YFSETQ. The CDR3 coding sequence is TGCGCCAGCAGCTTGACGGGTCTCTCCTACGAGCAGTACTTC. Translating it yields CASSLTGLSYEQYF.

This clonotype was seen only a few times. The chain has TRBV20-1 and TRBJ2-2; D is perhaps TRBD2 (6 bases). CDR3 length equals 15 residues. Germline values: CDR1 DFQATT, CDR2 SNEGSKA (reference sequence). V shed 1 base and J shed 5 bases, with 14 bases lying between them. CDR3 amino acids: CSARAQGGVTGELFF. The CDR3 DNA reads TGCAGTGCTAGAGCCCAGGGAGGTGTTACCGGGGAGCTGTTTTTT.

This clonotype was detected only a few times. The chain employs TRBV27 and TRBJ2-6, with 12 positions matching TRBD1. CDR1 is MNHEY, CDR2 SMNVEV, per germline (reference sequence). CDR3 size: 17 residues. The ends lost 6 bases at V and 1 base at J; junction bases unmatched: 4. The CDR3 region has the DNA TGTGCCAGCAGGAAGGGACAGGGGGCATCTGGGGCCAACGTCCTGACTTTC. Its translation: CASRKGQGASGANVLTF. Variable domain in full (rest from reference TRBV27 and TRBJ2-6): EAQVTQNPRYLITVTGKKLTVTCSQNMNHEYMSWYRQDPGLGLRQIYYSMNVEVTDKGDVPEGYKVSRKEKRNFPLILESPSPNQTSLYFCASRKGQGASGANVLTFGAGSRLTVL.

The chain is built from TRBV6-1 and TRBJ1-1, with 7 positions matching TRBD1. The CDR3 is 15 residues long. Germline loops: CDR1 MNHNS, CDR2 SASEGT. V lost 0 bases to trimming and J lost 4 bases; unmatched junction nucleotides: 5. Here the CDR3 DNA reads TGTGCCAGCAGTGAAGCGACAGGGCCAAGCACTGAAGCTTTCTTT. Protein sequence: CASSEATGPSTEAFF.

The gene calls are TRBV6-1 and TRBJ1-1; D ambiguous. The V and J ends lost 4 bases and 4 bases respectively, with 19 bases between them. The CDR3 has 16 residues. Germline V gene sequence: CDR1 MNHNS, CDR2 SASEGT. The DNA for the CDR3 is TGTGCCAGCAGTGCGTATCCAGGAGGTTCTGGCACTGAAGCTTTCTTT. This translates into CASSAYPGGSGTEAFF.

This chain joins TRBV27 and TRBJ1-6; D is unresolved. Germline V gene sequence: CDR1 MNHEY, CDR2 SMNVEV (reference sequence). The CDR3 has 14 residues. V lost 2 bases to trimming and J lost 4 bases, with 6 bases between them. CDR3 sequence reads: CASSLAGYNSPLHF. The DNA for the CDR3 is TGTGCCAGCAGTTTAGCGGGGTATAATTCACCCCTCCACTTT.

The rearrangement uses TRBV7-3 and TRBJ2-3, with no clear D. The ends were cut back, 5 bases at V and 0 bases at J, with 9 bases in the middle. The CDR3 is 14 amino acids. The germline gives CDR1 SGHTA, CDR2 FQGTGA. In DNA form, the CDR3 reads TGTGCCAGCAGCCCCCAGGCTAGCACAGATACGCAGTATTTT. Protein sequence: CASSPQASTDTQYF.

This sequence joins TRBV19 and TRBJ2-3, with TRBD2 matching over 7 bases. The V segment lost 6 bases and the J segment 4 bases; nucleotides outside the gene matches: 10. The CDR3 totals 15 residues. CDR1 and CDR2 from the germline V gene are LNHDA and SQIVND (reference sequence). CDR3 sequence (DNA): TGTGCCAGTAGGGGAGCGGGATTCGATGCAGATACGCAGTATTTT. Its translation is CASRGAGFDADTQYF.

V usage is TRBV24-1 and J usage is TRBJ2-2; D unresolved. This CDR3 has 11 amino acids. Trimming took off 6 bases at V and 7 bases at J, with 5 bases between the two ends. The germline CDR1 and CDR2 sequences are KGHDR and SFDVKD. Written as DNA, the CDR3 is TGTGCCACCAGTAGACTCGGGGAGCTGTTTTTT. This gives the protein CATSRLGELFF.

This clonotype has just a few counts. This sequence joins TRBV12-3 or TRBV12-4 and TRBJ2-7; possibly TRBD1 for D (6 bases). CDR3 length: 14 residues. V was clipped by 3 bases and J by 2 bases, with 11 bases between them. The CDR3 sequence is CASSLKGGPYEQYF. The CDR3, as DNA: TGTGCCAGCAGTTTGAAAGGGGGACCCTACGAGCAGTACTTC.

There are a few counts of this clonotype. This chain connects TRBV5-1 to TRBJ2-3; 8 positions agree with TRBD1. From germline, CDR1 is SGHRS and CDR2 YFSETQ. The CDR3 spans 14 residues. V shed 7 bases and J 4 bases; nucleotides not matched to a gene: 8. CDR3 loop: CASSGQGPPDTQYF. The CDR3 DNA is TGCGCCAGCTCTGGACAGGGCCCCCCAGATACGCAGTATTTT.

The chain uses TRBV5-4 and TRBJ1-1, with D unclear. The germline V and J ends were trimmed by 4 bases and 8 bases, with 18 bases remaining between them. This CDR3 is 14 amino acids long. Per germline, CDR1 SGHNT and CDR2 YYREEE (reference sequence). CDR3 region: CASSRRVPSVEAFF. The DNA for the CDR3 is TGTGCCAGCAGCCGAAGGGTCCCCAGCGTAGAAGCTTTCTTT. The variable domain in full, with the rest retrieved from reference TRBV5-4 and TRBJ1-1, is ETGVTQSPTHLIKTRGQQVTLRCSSQSGHNTVSWYQQALGQGPQFIFQYYREEENGRGNFPPRFSGLQFPNYSSELNVNALELDDSALYLCASSRRVPSVEAFFGQGTRLTVV.

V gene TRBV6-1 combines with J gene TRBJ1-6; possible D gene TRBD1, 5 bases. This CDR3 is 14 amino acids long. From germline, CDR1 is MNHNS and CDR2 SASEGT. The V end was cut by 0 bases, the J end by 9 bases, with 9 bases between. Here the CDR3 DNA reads TGTGCCAGCAGTGAAGCGCCAGGGCGTTCACCCCTCCACTTT. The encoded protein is CASSEAPGRSPLHF.

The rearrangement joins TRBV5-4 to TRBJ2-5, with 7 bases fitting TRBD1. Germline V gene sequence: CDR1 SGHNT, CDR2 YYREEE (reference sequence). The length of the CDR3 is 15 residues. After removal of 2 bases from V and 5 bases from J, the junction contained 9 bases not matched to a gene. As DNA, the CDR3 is TGTGCCAGCAGCTTCAATGAAGGGGGCACCGAGACCCAGTACTTC. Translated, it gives CASSFNEGGTETQYF. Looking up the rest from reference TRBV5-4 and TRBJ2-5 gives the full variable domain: ETGVTQSPTHLIKTRGQQVTLRCSSQSGHNTVSWYQQALGQGPQFIFQYYREEENGRGNFPPRFSGLQFPNYSSELNVNALELDDSALYLCASSFNEGGTETQYFGPGTRLLVL.

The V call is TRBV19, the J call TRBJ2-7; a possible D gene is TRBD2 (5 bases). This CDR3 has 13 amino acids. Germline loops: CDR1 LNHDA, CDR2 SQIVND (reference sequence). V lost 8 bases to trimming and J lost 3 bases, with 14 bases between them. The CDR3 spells CASARGAFYEQYF. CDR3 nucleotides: TGTGCCAGTGCACGGGGTGCGTTCTACGAGCAGTACTTC.

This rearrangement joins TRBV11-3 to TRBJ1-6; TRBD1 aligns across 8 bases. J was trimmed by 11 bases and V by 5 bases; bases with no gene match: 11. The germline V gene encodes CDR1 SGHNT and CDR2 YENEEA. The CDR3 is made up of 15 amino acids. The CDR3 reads CASSPRQGQWPPLHF. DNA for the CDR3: TGTGCCAGCAGCCCCCGACAGGGGCAGTGGCCACCCCTCCACTTT.

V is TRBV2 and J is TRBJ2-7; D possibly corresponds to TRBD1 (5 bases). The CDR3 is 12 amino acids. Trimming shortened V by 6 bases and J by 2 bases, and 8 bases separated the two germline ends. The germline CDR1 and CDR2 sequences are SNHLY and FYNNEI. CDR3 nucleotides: TGTGCCAGCAGGGACATTCCCTACGAGCAGTACTTC. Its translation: CASRDIPYEQYF.

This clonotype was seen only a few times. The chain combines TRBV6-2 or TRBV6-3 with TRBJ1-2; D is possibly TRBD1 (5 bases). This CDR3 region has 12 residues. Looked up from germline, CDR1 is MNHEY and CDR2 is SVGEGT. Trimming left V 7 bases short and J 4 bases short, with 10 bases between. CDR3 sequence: CASKTGTYGYTF. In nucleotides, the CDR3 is TGTGCCAGCAAAACAGGAACCTATGGCTACACCTTC.